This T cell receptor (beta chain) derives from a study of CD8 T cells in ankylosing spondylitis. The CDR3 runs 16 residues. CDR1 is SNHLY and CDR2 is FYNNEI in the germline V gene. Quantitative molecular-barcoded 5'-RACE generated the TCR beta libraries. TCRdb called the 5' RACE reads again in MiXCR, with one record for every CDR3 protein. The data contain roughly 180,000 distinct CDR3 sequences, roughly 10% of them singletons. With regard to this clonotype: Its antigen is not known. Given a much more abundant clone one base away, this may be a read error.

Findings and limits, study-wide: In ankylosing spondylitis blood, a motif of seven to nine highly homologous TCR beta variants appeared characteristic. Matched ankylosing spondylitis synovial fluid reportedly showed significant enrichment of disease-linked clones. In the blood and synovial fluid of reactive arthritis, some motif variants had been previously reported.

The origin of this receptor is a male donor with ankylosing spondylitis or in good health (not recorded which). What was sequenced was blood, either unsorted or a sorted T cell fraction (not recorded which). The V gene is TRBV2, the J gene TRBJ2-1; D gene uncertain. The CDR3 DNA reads TGTGCCAGCAGTGAAGCGTCCTTCGTTGGCTACAATGCGCAGTTCTTC. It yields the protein CASSEASFVGYNAQFF.